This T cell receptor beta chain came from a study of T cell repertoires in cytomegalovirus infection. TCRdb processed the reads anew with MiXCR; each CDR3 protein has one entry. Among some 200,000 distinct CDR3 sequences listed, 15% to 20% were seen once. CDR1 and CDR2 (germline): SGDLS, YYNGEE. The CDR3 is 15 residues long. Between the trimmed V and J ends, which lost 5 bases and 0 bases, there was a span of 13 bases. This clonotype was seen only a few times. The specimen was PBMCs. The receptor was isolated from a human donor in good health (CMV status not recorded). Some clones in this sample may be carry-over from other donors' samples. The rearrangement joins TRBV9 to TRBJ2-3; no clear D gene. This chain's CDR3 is CASSPTASSTDTQYF. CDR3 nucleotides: TGTGCCAGCAGTCCTACAGCTTCAAGCACAGATACGCAGTATTTT.